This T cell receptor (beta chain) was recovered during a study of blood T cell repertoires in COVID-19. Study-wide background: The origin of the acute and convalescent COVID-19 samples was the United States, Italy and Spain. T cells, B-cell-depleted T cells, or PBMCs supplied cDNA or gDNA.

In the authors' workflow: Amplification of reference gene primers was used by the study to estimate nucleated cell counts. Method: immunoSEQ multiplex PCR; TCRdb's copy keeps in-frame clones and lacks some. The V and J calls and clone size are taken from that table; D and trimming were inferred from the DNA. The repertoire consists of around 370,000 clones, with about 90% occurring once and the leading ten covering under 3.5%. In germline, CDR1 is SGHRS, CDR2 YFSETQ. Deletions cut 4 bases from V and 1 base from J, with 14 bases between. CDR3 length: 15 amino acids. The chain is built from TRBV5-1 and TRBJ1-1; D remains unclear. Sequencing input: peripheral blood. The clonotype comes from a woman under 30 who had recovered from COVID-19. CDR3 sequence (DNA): TGCGCCAGCAGCCCTCTTCGGGGTTGGAACACTGAAGCTTTCTTT. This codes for CASSPLRGWNTEAFF.